This T cell receptor beta chain stems from a study of blood T cells in healthy people across ages. A second PCR of about 7 to 12 cycles used a sample-barcoded 5' primer and a J-beta primer mix. Any given sample supplied a minimum of 2.5 million CDR3-containing paired-end reads. TCRdb re-called the 5' RACE reads with MiXCR, one entry per CDR3 protein. The data show a few hundred thousand distinct CDR3 sequences, roughly half seen once. Per individual sample, total RNA of at least 5 micrograms was extracted. Deletions cut 5 bases from V and 1 base from J, with 9 bases between. The CDR3 is 15 amino acids. Germline V lookup: CDR1 SEHNR, CDR2 FQNEAQ (reference sequence). This clonotype was detected a few times. What it recognizes is unknown. Whole-study results and caveats: Compared with aged donors, long-lived donors showed fewer expanded clones, suggesting selection. Unsorted PBMCs blocked a conclusive comparison of naive and antigen-experienced cells.

Sequencing was performed on blood. V usage is TRBV7-9 and J usage is TRBJ2-6, with no clear D. This TCR derives from a man in his sixties in good health. CDR3 amino acids: CASSTPKSGANVLTF. The CDR3 DNA is TGTGCCAGCAGCACCCCCAAGTCTGGGGCCAACGTCCTGACTTTC.